This T cell receptor (beta chain) appears in the sequencing data of a study of T-cell memory formation after mild COVID-19. Findings and limits, study-wide: Some clones that responded were present in memory (sampled pre-infection), which suggests cross-reactive memory joined. Clones contracting day 15 to 85 were balanced CD4/CD8; later expanders leaned CD4+. Mainly in CM and EM were contracting CD4+ clones; CD8+ were in EMRA.

This clonotype was counted only a few times. Its antigen is not identified. In TCRdb, the 5' RACE reads were re-called with MiXCR into one record per CDR3 protein. The sample contains 430,000 or so distinct CDR3 sequences, roughly 25% of which appear only once. Trimming took 5 bases from V and 5 from J; bases not matched to a gene: 6. From germline, CDR1 is SGHVS and CDR2 FQNEAQ. This CDR3 is 13 amino acids long. The clonotype originates from an adult woman who had mild COVID-19 (a few samples of this study predate the infection). Cell type and time point are not known. J is TRBJ2-7 and V is TRBV7-8, with 7 bases aligning to TRBD1. Source material: PBMCs or a T cell subset sorted from them (not recorded which). The DNA of the CDR3 is TGTGCCAGCAGCCTAACACAGGGGAACGAGCAGTACTTC. The encoded protein is CASSLTQGNEQYF.